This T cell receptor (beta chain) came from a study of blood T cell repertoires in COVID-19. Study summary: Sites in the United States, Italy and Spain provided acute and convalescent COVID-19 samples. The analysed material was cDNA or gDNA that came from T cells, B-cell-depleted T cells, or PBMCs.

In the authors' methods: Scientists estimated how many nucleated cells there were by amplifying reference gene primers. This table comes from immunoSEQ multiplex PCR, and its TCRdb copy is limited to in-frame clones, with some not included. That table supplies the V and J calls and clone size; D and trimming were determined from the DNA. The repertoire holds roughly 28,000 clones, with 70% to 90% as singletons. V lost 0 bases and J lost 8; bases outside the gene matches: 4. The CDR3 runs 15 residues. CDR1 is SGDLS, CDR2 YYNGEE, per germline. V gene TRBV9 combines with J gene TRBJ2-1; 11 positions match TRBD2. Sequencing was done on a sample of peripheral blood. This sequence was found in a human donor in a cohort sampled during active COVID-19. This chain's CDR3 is CASSVEVGLADEQFF. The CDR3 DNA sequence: TGTGCCAGCAGCGTAGAAGTGGGACTAGCGGATGAGCAGTTCTTC.